The 3 T cell receptor beta chains given below trace back to one sample, sequenced in a study of control samples from healthy donors and cancer patients. Method: immunoSEQ multiplex PCR; TCRdb's copy keeps in-frame clones and lacks some. Among 100,000 to 150,000 clones listed, roughly nine tenths were seen once. The sequencing sample was made of blood. The receptor source for this set is a man younger than 35 in good health.

The chain combines TRBV19 with TRBJ1-1, with D possibly matching TRBD1 (5 bases). The V end lost 4 bases, the J end lost 6 bases, and 18 bases lay between the germline ends. CDR1 is LNHDA and CDR2 is SQIVND in the germline V gene (reference sequence). The CDR3 length is 15 residues. CDR3 DNA sequence: TGTGCCAGTAGTACAAGGACTCAGGGAAGCGCTGAAGCTTTCTTT. It translates to CASSTRTQGSAEAFF.

This rearrangement joins TRBV9 to TRBJ2-2; 7 bases map to TRBD1. The CDR3 runs to 15 residues. The V gene's germline CDR1 is SGDLS and CDR2 YYNGEE. The junction had 3 bases not matched to a gene; V was cut back by 4 bases and J by 0 bases. CDR3 protein: CASSLTGTNTGELFF. The CDR3 DNA reads TGTGCCAGCAGCCTGACAGGGACGAACACCGGGGAGCTGTTTTTT.

The chain combines TRBV7-3 with TRBJ2-5; the D is unclear. Germline V gene sequence: CDR1 SGHTA, CDR2 FQGTGA. The CDR3 totals 13 residues. With 5 bases removed from V and 4 bases from J, the gap between germline ends came to 11 bases. This chain's CDR3 is CASSVVRRETQYF. For the CDR3, the DNA is TGTGCCAGCAGCGTGGTGAGGAGAGAGACCCAGTACTTC.